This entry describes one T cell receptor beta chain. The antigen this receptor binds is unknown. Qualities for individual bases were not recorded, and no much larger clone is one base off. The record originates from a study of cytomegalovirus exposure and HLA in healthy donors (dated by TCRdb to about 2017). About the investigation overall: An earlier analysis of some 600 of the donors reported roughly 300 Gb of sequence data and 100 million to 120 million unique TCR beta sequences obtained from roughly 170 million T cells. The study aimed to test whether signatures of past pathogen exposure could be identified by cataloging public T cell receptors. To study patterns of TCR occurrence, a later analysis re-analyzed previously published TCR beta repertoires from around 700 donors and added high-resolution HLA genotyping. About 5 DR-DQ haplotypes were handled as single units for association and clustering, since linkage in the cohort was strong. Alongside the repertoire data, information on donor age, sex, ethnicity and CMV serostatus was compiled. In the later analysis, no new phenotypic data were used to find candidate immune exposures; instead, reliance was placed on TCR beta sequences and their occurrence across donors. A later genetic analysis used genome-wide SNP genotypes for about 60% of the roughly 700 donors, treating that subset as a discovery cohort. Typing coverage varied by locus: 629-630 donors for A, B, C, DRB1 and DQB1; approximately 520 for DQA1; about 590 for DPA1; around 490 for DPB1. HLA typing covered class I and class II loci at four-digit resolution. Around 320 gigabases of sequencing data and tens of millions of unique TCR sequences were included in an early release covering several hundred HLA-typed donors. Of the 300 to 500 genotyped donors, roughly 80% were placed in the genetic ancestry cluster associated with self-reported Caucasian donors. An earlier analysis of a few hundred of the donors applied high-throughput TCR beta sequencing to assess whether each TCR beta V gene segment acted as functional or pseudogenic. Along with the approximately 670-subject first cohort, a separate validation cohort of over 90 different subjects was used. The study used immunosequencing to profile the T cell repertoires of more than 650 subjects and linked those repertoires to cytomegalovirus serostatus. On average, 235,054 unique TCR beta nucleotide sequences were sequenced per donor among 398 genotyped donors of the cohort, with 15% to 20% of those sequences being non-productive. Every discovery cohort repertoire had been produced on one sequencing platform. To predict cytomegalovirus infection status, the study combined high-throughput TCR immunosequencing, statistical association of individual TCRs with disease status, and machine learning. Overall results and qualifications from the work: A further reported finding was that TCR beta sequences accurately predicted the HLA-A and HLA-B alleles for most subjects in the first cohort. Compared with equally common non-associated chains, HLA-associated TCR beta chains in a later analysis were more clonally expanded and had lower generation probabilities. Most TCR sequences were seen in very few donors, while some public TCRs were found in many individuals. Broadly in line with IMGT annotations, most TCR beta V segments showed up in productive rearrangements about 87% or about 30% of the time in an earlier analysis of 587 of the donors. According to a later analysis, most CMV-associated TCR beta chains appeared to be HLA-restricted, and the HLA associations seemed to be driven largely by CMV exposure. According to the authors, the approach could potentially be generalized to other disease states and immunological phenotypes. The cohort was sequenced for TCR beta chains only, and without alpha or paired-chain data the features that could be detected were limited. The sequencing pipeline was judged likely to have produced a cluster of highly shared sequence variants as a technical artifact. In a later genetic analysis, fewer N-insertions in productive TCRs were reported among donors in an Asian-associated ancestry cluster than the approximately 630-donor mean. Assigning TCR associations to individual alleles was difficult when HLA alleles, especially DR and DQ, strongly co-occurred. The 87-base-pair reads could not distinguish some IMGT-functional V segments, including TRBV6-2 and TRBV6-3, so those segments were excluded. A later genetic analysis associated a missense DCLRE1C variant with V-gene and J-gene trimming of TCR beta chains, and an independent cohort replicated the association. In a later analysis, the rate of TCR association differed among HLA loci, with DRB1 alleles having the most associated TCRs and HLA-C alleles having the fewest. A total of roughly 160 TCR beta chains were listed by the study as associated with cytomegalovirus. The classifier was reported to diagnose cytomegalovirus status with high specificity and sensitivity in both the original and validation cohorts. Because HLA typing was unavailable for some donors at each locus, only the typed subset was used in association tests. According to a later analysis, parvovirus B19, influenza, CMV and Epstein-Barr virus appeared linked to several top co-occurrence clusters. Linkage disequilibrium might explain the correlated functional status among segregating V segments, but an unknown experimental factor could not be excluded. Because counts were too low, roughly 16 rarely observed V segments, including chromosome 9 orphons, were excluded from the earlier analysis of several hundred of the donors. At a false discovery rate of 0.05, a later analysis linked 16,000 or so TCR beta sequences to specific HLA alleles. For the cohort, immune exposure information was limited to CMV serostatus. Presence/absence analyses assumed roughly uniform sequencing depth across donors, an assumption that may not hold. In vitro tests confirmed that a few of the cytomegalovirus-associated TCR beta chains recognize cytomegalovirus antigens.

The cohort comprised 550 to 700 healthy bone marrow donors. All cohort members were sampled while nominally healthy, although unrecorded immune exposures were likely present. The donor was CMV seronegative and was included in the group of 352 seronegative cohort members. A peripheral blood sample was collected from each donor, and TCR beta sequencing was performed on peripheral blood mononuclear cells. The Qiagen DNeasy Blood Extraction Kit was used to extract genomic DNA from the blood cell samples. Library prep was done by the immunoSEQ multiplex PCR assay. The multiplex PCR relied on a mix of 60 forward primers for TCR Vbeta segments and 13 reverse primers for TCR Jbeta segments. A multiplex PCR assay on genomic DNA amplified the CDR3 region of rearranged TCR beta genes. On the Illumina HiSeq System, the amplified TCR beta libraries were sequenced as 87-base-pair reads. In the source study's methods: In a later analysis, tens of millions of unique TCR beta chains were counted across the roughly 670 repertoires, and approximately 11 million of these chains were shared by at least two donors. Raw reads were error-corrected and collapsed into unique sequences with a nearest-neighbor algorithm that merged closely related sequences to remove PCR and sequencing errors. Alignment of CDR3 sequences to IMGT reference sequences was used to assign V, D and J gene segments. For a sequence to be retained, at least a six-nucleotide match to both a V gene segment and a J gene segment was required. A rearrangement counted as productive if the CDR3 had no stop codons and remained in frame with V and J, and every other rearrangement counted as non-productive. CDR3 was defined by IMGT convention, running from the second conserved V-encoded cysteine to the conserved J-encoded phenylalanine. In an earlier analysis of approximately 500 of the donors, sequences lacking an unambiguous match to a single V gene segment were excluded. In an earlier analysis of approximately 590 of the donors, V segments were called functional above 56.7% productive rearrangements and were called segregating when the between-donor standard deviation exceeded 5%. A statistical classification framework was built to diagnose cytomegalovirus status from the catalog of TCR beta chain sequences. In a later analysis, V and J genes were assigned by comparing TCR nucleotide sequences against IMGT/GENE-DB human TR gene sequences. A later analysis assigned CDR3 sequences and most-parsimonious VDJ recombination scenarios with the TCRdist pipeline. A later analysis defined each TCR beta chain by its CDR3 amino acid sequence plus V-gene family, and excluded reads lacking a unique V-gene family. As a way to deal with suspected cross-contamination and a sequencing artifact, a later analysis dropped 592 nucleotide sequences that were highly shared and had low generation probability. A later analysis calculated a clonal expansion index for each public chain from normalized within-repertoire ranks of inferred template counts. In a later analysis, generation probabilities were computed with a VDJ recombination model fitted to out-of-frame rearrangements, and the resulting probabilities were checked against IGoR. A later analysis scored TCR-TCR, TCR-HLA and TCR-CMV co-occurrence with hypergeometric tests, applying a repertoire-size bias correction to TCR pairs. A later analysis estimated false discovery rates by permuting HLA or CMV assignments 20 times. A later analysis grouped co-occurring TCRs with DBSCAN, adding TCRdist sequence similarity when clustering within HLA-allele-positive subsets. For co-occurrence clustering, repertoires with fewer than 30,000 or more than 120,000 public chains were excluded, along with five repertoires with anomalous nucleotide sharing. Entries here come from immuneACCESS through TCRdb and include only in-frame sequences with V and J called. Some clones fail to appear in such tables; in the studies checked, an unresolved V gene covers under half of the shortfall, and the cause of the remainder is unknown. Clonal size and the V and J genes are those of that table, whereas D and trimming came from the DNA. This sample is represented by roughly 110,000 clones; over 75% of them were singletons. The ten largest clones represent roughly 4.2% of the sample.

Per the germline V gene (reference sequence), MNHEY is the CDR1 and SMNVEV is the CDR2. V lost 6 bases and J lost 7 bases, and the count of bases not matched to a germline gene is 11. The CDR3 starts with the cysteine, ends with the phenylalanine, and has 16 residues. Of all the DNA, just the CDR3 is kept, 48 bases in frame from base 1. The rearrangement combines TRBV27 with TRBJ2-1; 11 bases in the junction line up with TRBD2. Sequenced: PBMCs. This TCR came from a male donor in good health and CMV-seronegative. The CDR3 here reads CASRPYPSGRPNEQFF. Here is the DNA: TGTGCCAGCAGACCCTACCCTAGCGGGAGGCCGAATGAGCAGTTCTTC.